The present T cell receptor beta chain was sequenced within a study of cytomegalovirus exposure and HLA in healthy donors (dated by TCRdb to about 2017). In terms of the full investigation: According to an earlier analysis of around 600 of the donors, some 180 million T cells yielded 100 million or so unique TCR beta sequences and approximately 280 Gb of sequence data. Because of strong linkage in the cohort, roughly 5 DR-DQ haplotypes were treated as single units for association and clustering. Approximately 300 gigabases of sequencing data and around 88 million unique TCR sequences made up an early release that covered fewer than 650 HLA-typed donors. In an earlier analysis of a few hundred of the donors, high-throughput TCR beta sequencing was used to judge whether each TCR beta V gene segment behaved as functional or pseudogenic. A later analysis re-examined previously published TCR beta repertoires from more than 650 donors and added high-resolution HLA genotyping to investigate patterns of TCR occurrence. Every repertoire in the discovery cohort had been generated on one and the same sequencing platform. High-throughput TCR immunosequencing, statistical association of individual TCRs with disease status, and machine learning were combined to predict cytomegalovirus infection status. Of the 300 to 500 genotyped donors, less than 90% were placed in the genetic ancestry cluster associated with self-reported Caucasian donors. On average, roughly 240,000 unique TCR beta nucleotide sequences were sequenced per donor among 398 genotyped donors of the cohort, with around 19% of those sequences being non-productive. Both class I and class II loci were covered by HLA typing, at four-digit resolution. The study aimed to test whether signatures of past pathogen exposure could be identified by cataloging public T cell receptors. Donor age, sex, ethnicity and CMV serostatus were compiled together with the repertoire data. Rather than using new phenotypic data, the later analysis identified candidate immune exposures from TCR beta sequences and from how often those sequences occurred across donors. The study profiled the T cell repertoires of 500 to 800 subjects by immunosequencing and related them to cytomegalovirus serostatus. Besides the first cohort of 666 subjects, a separate validation cohort made up of 90 to 150 different subjects was used. A later genetic analysis took genome-wide SNP genotypes for about three fifths of the 666 donors and used that subset as a discovery cohort. Typing coverage varied by locus: roughly 629-630 donors for A, B, C, DRB1 and DQB1; under 550 for DQA1; nearly 610 for DPA1; more than 450 for DPB1.

The cohort comprised fewer than 750 healthy bone marrow donors. At the time of sampling, all cohort members were nominally healthy, though unrecorded immune exposures were likely present. The donor tested CMV seronegative, placing the donor among the roughly 400 seronegative members of the cohort. Every donor gave a peripheral blood sample, and the peripheral blood mononuclear cells from that sample were used for TCR beta sequencing. The Qiagen DNeasy Blood Extraction Kit was used to extract genomic DNA from the blood cell samples. Beyond this particular receptor, the publication reports: In a later analysis, the rate of TCR association differed among HLA loci, with DRB1 alleles having the most associated TCRs and HLA-C alleles having the fewest. Correlated functional status among segregating V segments might be attributable to linkage disequilibrium, but an unknown experimental factor could not be ruled out. V-gene and J-gene trimming of TCR beta chains was associated with a missense DCLRE1C variant in a later genetic analysis, and the association was replicated in an independent cohort. In a later analysis, HLA-associated TCR beta chains were found to be more clonally expanded and to have lower generation probabilities than equally common non-associated chains. According to the authors, the approach could potentially be generalized to other disease states and immunological phenotypes. HLA typing was unavailable for some donors at each locus, so association tests used only the typed subset. Only TCR beta chains were sequenced in this cohort, and the absence of alpha or paired-chain data limited detectable features. Assigning TCR associations to individual alleles was difficult when HLA alleles, especially DR and DQ, strongly co-occurred. A later analysis reported that several top co-occurrence clusters appeared linked to parvovirus B19, influenza, CMV and Epstein-Barr virus. The study listed 170 or so TCR beta chains as associated with cytomegalovirus. A cluster of highly shared sequence variants was judged likely to represent a technical artifact of the sequencing pipeline. A few of the identified cytomegalovirus-associated TCR beta chains were confirmed in vitro to be specific for cytomegalovirus antigens. According to a later analysis, most CMV-associated TCR beta chains appeared to be HLA-restricted, and the HLA associations seemed to be driven largely by CMV exposure. In an earlier analysis of roughly 500 of the donors, most TCR beta V segments appeared in productive rearrangements about 87% or about 30% of the time, broadly matching IMGT annotations. While some public TCRs were present in many individuals, most TCR sequences turned up only very rarely across donors. The only immune exposure information available for the cohort was CMV serostatus. Because counts were too low, about 18 rarely observed V segments, including chromosome 9 orphons, were excluded from the earlier analysis of some 540 of the donors. In a later genetic analysis, fewer N-insertions in productive TCRs were reported among donors in an Asian-associated ancestry cluster than the 666-donor mean. In both the original and validation cohorts, the classifier was reported to diagnose cytomegalovirus status with high specificity and sensitivity. Sequencing depth was assumed to be roughly uniform across donors in the presence/absence analyses, though that assumption may not hold. A further reported finding was that TCR beta sequences accurately predicted the HLA-A and HLA-B alleles for most subjects in the first cohort. A later analysis associated about 17,000 TCR beta sequences with specific HLA alleles at a false discovery rate of 0.05. Some IMGT-functional V segments, including TRBV6-2 and TRBV6-3, could not be distinguished by the 87-base-pair reads and were therefore excluded.

Worth noting for this clone: Its target antigen remains unknown. The junction departs from germline at one end; a sequencing error may be responsible.

CDR1 SSHAT and CDR2 FNYEAQ were looked up in the germline V gene (reference sequence). There are 15 amino acids in the CDR3, from cysteine to phenylalanine inclusive. The retained sequence is limited to the CDR3, 45 bases, with the frame set at the first base. Library preparation was by the immunoSEQ multiplex PCR assay. The multiplex PCR relied on a mix of 60 forward primers for TCR Vbeta segments and 13 reverse primers for TCR Jbeta segments. A multiplex PCR assay on genomic DNA amplified the CDR3 region of rearranged TCR beta genes. The Illumina HiSeq System was used to sequence the amplified TCR beta libraries as 87-base-pair reads. The authors processed their data as follows. A later analysis counted 65 million to 90 million unique TCR beta chains across the roughly 700 repertoires, and approximately 11 million of these chains were shared by at least two donors. To remove PCR and sequencing errors, raw reads were error-corrected and collapsed into unique sequences using a nearest-neighbor algorithm that merged closely related sequences. To assign V, D and J gene segments, CDR3 sequences were aligned to IMGT reference sequences. For a sequence to be retained, at least a six-nucleotide match to both a V gene segment and a J gene segment was required. A rearrangement counted as productive if the CDR3 had no stop codons and remained in frame with V and J, and every other rearrangement counted as non-productive. Following IMGT convention, CDR3 was defined as the stretch from the second conserved V-encoded cysteine up to the conserved J-encoded phenylalanine. The earlier analysis of some 540 of the donors excluded any sequence lacking an unambiguous match to a single V gene segment. In an earlier analysis of 587 of the donors, V segments were called functional above 56.7% productive rearrangements and were called segregating when the between-donor standard deviation exceeded 5%. To diagnose cytomegalovirus status from the catalog of TCR beta chain sequences, a statistical classification framework was built. In a later analysis, TCR nucleotide sequences were compared against IMGT/GENE-DB human TR gene sequences so that V and J genes could be assigned. The TCRdist pipeline was used in a later analysis to assign CDR3 sequences and most-parsimonious VDJ recombination scenarios. A later analysis defined each TCR beta chain by its CDR3 amino acid sequence plus V-gene family, and excluded reads lacking a unique V-gene family. To address suspected cross-contamination and a sequencing artifact, a later analysis removed roughly 640 highly shared, low-generation-probability nucleotide sequences. In a later analysis, a clonal expansion index for each public chain was calculated from normalized within-repertoire ranks of inferred template counts. A later analysis computed generation probabilities with a VDJ recombination model fitted to out-of-frame rearrangements, and checked the results against IGoR. A later analysis scored TCR-TCR, TCR-HLA and TCR-CMV co-occurrence with hypergeometric tests, applying a repertoire-size bias correction to TCR pairs. A later analysis estimated false discovery rates by permuting HLA or CMV assignments 20 times. A later analysis grouped co-occurring TCRs with DBSCAN, adding TCRdist sequence similarity when clustering within HLA-allele-positive subsets. Co-occurrence clustering excluded repertoires with fewer than 30,000 or more than 120,000 public chains, plus five with anomalous nucleotide sharing. This is the immuneACCESS table as TCRdb keeps it, with only in-frame sequences that have V and J called. A part of the clones is gone; compared with another copy, unresolved V genes explain less than half, and the rest is unexplained. The V and J calls and clone size were taken over from that table, and D and trimming were inferred from the DNA. Across this sample there are roughly 150,000 clones, with about 72% seen only once. More than 4% of the sample belongs to the ten largest clones.

The chain employs TRBV7-7 and TRBJ2-1; perhaps TRBD2 is the D gene, with 6 bases matching. The sequence derives from a man aged 60-69 years in good health and CMV-seronegative. Specimen: PBMCs. The CDR3 amino acid sequence is: CASSPSSGSYNEQFF. The nucleotide sequence is given as TGTGCTAGCAGCCCCTCAAGCGGGTCCTACAATGAGCAGTTCTTC.